Here is one TCR beta chain with its context. Its antigen is not identified. Clones were sequenced by immunoSEQ multiplex PCR, and TCRdb holds only the in-frame ones, with some missing. The table records around 150,000 clones, approximately 94% of them present only once. These data come from a study of OX40 agonist ivuxolimab in advanced cancers. For the study at large: Earlier treatment with anti-PD-1, anti-PD-L1 or anti-CTLA-4 was permitted, and less than 50% had received some. The study, taken as a whole, reports: Some nonresponders also had low normalized T-cell clonal expansion.

Any history of autoimmune disease or systemic immunosuppression disqualified patients. The germline V gene encodes CDR1 SGHRS and CDR2 YFSETQ. The CDR3 is made up of 15 amino acids. V gave up 0 bases and J gave up 4 bases, with 13 bases separating them. The TCR sequence derives from an adult with an advanced solid tumor such as melanoma, head and neck, liver or kidney cancer. Sequences were derived from CD4+ or CD8+ T cells sorted from blood, sampled in a trial of the OX40 agonist ivuxolimab. The chain combines TRBV5-1 with TRBJ1-2; D is uncertain. The CDR3: CASSLAMGSGYGYTF. The CDR3 DNA is TGCGCCAGCAGCTTGGCTATGGGCAGCGGCTATGGCTACACCTTC.